This TCR beta chain was retrieved from a study of T cell responses to AZD1222 COVID-19 vaccine. Study-level results: Spike-specific TCR depth and breadth grew after two AZD1222 doses. Epitopes outside B.1.351 and B.1.1.7 mutated regions reportedly drew nearly half of spike TCRs. Without day 14 samples, only post-peak T cell repertoires were studied.

TCRdb's table, derived via immunoSEQ multiplex PCR, lists solely in-frame clones and lacks some. The sample contains more than 90,000 clones, about four fifths of which appear only once. Note on this clone: Its target is unknown.

Germline assignment: CDR1 SGHRS and CDR2 YFSETQ. The V gene lost 1 base and the J gene lost 5 bases, with 13 bases spanning the gap. The CDR3 runs to 16 residues. Analysis merged second doses at about 4 or about 12 weeks. This material consisted of peripheral blood, taken 28 days after the second AZD1222 dose. The rearrangement links TRBV5-1 to TRBJ1-6, with D hard to call. The origin of this receptor is an adult who received the AZD1222 COVID-19 vaccine. The CDR3 nucleotides read TGCGCCAGCAGCTTGCTGATGGGCCAGAATAATTCACCCCTCCACTTT. It yields the protein CASSLLMGQNNSPLHF.